This is a list of T cell receptor beta chains from one sample in a study of shared T cell receptors in the human thymus. Generated by immunoSEQ multiplex PCR, the TCRdb table keeps only in-frame clones and is missing some. Found here are 600,000 or so clones, about 87% of them singletons; the top ten hold 0.0094%. A further study also used this sample, focusing on human thymus T cells.

Material for sequencing was thymocytes. The receptors stem from a boy in the first two years of life with a congenital heart defect. Both conserved end residues are part of each CDR3. The D gene is left open where the match is weak. The size entry is marked missing in some rows and otherwise reads once, few, many or a size class.

d_gene,len,j_gene,abundance,v_gene,CDR3nt,CDR3aa
TRBD1,16,TRBJ2-7,-,TRBV10-1,TGCGCCAGCAGTGAGTCGGGGGGGACAGGGATCTACGAGCAGTACTTC,CASSESGGTGIYEQYF
TRBD2,19,TRBJ2-5,-,TRBV7-6,TGTGCCAGCAGCTTAGCTTACGGCCCTAGCGCGGGGGGCCTAGAGACCCAGTACTTC,CASSLAYGPSAGGLETQYF
-,13,TRBJ1-2,-,TRBV6-1,TGTGCCAGCAGTGTGACAGTGAACTATGGCTACACCTTC,CASSVTVNYGYTF
-,10,TRBJ1-2,once,TRBV2,TGTGCCAGCAGTGAGGAGGGCTACACCTTC,CASSEEGYTF
TRBD2,16,TRBJ2-7,-,TRBV6-1,TGTGCCAGCAGTGTTCCGGGACTAGCGGGGGGGCCCGAGCAGTACTTC,CASSVPGLAGGPEQYF
-,14,TRBJ1-2,-,TRBV28,TGTGCCAGCAGTTCGATCCCACTCCACTATGGCTACACCTTC,CASSSIPLHYGYTF
TRBD2,15,TRBJ2-3,-,TRBV2,TGTGCCAGCAGTGGACTAGCGGGGGTGGGAGATACGCAGTATTTT,CASSGLAGVGDTQYF
-,18,TRBJ2-7,-,TRBV29-1,TGCAGCGTTATATGGGGGGCCCAAGAGGCGGGAGCGATGTACGAGCAGTACTTC,CSVIWGAQEAGAMYEQYF
TRBD2,14,TRBJ2-5,-,TRBV7-3,TGTGCCAGCAGCTTAAGCGGGGGAGAAGAGACCCAGTACTTC,CASSLSGGEETQYF
TRBD2,16,TRBJ2-7,-,TRBV18,TGTGCCAGCTCACGAACTTCGTCTAGCGGGAGTCTCGAGCAGTACTTC,CASSRTSSSGSLEQYF
TRBD2,20,TRBJ2-7,-,TRBV4-3,TGCGCCAGCAGCCAAGCTGTGTCAGGGGGAGGGACTAGCGGGTCCTACGAGCAGTACTTC,CASSQAVSGGGTSGSYEQYF
-,14,TRBJ2-2,-,TRBV12-5,TGTGCTATCGAGGGTCCGGGCCACACCGGGGAGCTGTTTTTT,CAIEGPGHTGELFF
TRBD1,17,TRBJ1-4,-,TRBV19,TGTGCCAGTATTAAGGGGGACAGCGATGCAACTAATGAAAAACTGTTTTTT,CASIKGDSDATNEKLFF
-,15,TRBJ2-7,-,TRBV13,TGTGCCAGCAGCTCTTGGACAGACCAGGGGTACGAGCAGTACTTC,CASSSWTDQGYEQYF
-,14,TRBJ1-1,-,TRBV5-1,TGCGCCAGCAGCTCCGGACACCCGGACACTGAAGCTTTCTTT,CASSSGHPDTEAFF
-,13,TRBJ1-2,-,TRBV29-1,TGCAGCGTTGAATCATGGCAGGGCGGTGGCTACACCTTC,CSVESWQGGGYTF
TRBD1,15,TRBJ2-3,few,TRBV28,TGTGCCAGCACCTCCAGTCAGGGGGATCCAGATACGCAGTATTTT,CASTSSQGDPDTQYF
TRBD2,18,TRBJ2-5,-,TRBV15,TGTGCCACCAGCAGAGATCTGCGAGCGGGAGGGTACCAAGAGACCCAGTACTTC,CATSRDLRAGGYQETQYF
TRBD1,15,TRBJ1-2,-,TRBV10-2,TGCGCCAGCAGTGGGTTACAGGGGGACTATGATGGCTACACCTTC,CASSGLQGDYDGYTF
TRBD1,15,TRBJ1-5,-,TRBV14,TGTGCCAGCAGCCCCCGGACAGGGGTGCGACAGCCCCAGCATTTT,CASSPRTGVRQPQHF
TRBD2,15,TRBJ2-2,-,TRBV10-3,TGTGCCATCAGTCTAGCGGGAGAGGAGACCGGGGAGCTGTTTTTT,CAISLAGEETGELFF
TRBD1,16,TRBJ1-6,-,TRBV13,TGTGCCAGCAGCTTACCAAGACAGGGTACTAATTCACCCCTCCACTTT,CASSLPRQGTNSPLHF
TRBD1,15,TRBJ1-5,-,TRBV6-6,TGTGCCAGCACCCTTACTAGACAGGGGTATCAGCCCCAGCATTTT,CASTLTRQGYQPQHF
TRBD1,14,TRBJ2-1,-,TRBV11-3,TGTGCCAGCAGCTCCTCGGACAGGGGGTCTGAGCAGTTCTTC,CASSSSDRGSEQFF
-,12,TRBJ2-7,-,TRBV28,TGTGCCAGCAGTTTTCACGGGTGCGAGCAGTACTTC,CASSFHGCEQYF
-,12,TRBJ1-1,-,TRBV9,TGTGCCAGCAGCGATAGCTTTTCTGAAGCTTTCTTT,CASSDSFSEAFF
-,16,TRBJ2-7,once,TRBV19,TGTGCCAGTAGTATAGATCGAGTTTATTTGGTGGACGAGCAGTACTTC,CASSIDRVYLVDEQYF
-,17,TRBJ1-2,-,TRBV9,TGTGCCAGCAGCGTATCACTGTCCGAGAGGGGGTCCTATGGCTACACCTTC,CASSVSLSERGSYGYTF
TRBD1,16,TRBJ1-2,few,TRBV5-1,TGCGCCAGCAGCTTGCAGGAGGGGGCCTTTGTCTATGGCTACACCTTC,CASSLQEGAFVYGYTF
-,13,TRBJ1-2,-,TRBV28,TGTGCCAGCAGTCCTGATCGGGGATTTGGCTACACCTTC,CASSPDRGFGYTF
TRBD2,16,TRBJ2-1,-,TRBV2,TGTGCCAGCAGTGAAGCGGGACTAGCGGGAACCGATGAGCAGTTCTTC,CASSEAGLAGTDEQFF
-,12,TRBJ2-7,-,TRBV10-2,TGCGCCAGCTGCGACAGGTACGGCGAGCAGTACTTC,CASCDRYGEQYF
TRBD1,16,TRBJ2-2,-,TRBV10-2,TGCGCCAGCAGTGAGAATGGGACAGTTAACGCCGGGGAGCTGTTTTTT,CASSENGTVNAGELFF
-,15,TRBJ1-2,-,TRBV28,TGTGCCAGCAGTTTACTCTCGGTCTCTAACTATGGCTACACCTTC,CASSLLSVSNYGYTF
TRBD1,18,TRBJ2-2,once,TRBV9,TGTGCCAGCAGCCGAGGTTCTATGCAGGGGGCGGTCACCGGGGAGCTGTTTTTT,CASSRGSMQGAVTGELFF
-,15,TRBJ2-7,-,TRBV7-2,TGTGCCAGCAGCTACATGACGGGAATCTCCTACGAGCAGTACTTC,CASSYMTGISYEQYF
TRBD2,20,TRBJ2-3,-,TRBV4-3,TGCGCCAGCAGCCAAGTCACCATCCGCGTGGCTAGCGGGGGCCCAGATACGCAGTATTTT,CASSQVTIRVASGGPDTQYF
-,12,TRBJ2-3,-,TRBV7-6,TGTGCCAGCAGCGTCAGCGGGGATACGCAGTATTTT,CASSVSGDTQYF
-,17,TRBJ2-3,-,TRBV28,TGTGCCAGCAGTCCCGCCGACCGGGGTGCTAGCACAGATACGCAGTATTTT,CASSPADRGASTDTQYF
TRBD1,19,TRBJ2-2,few,TRBV28,TGTGCCAGCAGTTTATGGCCCCCGGGGACAGGGGCGAACACCGGGGAGCTGTTTTTT,CASSLWPPGTGANTGELFF
-,17,TRBJ1-5,once,TRBV2,TGTGCCAGCAGTGGAACAGGGTATTGGAACAGCAATCAGCCCCAGCATTTT,CASSGTGYWNSNQPQHF
-,13,TRBJ1-1,once,TRBV29-1,TGCAGCGTGGAGACAGGAGATAACACTGAAGCTTTCTTT,CSVETGDNTEAFF
-,14,TRBJ1-4,few,TRBV21-1,TGTGACCCCCCCCCAAACAGGGTTCCTGAAAAACTGTTTTTT,CDPPPNRVPEKLFF
-,16,TRBJ2-5,once,TRBV18,TGTGCCAGCGACTCTACTACGAAACGCGGGAAAGAGACCCAGTACTTC,CASDSTTKRGKETQYF
-,13,TRBJ1-2,-,TRBV5-4,TGTGCCAGCAGCTCACAGGTGGTTTATGGCTACACCTTC,CASSSQVVYGYTF
-,12,TRBJ1-2,-,TRBV7-9,TGTGCCAGCAGCTTACCATACAGGGACTACACCTTC,CASSLPYRDYTF
TRBD1,14,TRBJ2-5,few,TRBV6-1,TGTGCCAGCAGGACAGGGGGGTACCAAGAGACCCAGTACTTC,CASRTGGYQETQYF
-,14,TRBJ1-1,-,TRBV28,TGTGCCAGCAGTCATCCCGTCTTGCGGACTGAAGCTTTCTTT,CASSHPVLRTEAFF
TRBD1,17,TRBJ2-1,-,TRBV6-1,TGTGCCAGCAGTGCTACACCGGGACAGGGTAACTACAATGAGCAGTTCTTC,CASSATPGQGNYNEQFF
TRBD1,15,TRBJ1-2,-,TRBV4-3,TGCGCCAGCAGCCTCGAGACCGGGACAGGCGGGGGCTACACCTTC,CASSLETGTGGGYTF
TRBD2,16,TRBJ2-1,-,TRBV18,TGTGCCAGCTCATTTGGACTAGCGGTATCCTACAATGAGCAGTTCTTC,CASSFGLAVSYNEQFF
TRBD2,15,TRBJ2-7,-,TRBV18,TGTGCCAGCTCACCACCCCTAGCGGGGAACTACGAGCAGTACTTC,CASSPPLAGNYEQYF
TRBD2,14,TRBJ2-7,-,TRBV28,TGTGCCACCACCGGGGGGGTCTCCTCCTACGAGCAGTACTTC,CATTGGVSSYEQYF
TRBD1,20,TRBJ1-2,once,TRBV2,TGTGCCAGCAGTGAAGACCCGGCGCCGAGTCCCGACAGGGAAGTGCGGGGCTACACCTTC,CASSEDPAPSPDREVRGYTF